The 2 T cell receptor beta chains listed next were all sequenced from one sample in a study of CD8 T cells in ankylosing spondylitis. From the 5' RACE reads, TCRdb called clonotypes with MiXCR, one entry per CDR3 protein. The profile shows around 250,000 distinct CDR3 sequences, around a tenth of them singletons. The sequenced sample consisted of blood, either unsorted or a sorted T cell fraction (not recorded which). The receptors here all came from a male donor with ankylosing spondylitis or in good health (not recorded which).

V and J are TRBV5-1 and TRBJ2-2; no firm D call. Germline loops: CDR1 SGHRS, CDR2 YFSETQ. The CDR3 contains 15 residues. Trimming removed 3 bases from V and 6 bases from J, with 15 bases in between. CDR3 coding DNA: TGCGCCAGCAGCTCATTTCTAGGGCACGCCGGGGAGCTGTTTTTT. Amino acids: CASSSFLGHAGELFF.

This clonotype was counted at least ten times. The gene calls are TRBV5-1 and TRBJ2-7; no clear D gene. Germline CDR1 and CDR2: SGHRS and YFSETQ. V shed 0 bases and J shed 0 bases, with 4 bases lying between them. CDR3 length equals 13 residues. CDR3 residues: CASSLVNSYEQYF. The CDR3 coding sequence is TGCGCCAGCAGCTTGGTTAACTCCTACGAGCAGTACTTC.